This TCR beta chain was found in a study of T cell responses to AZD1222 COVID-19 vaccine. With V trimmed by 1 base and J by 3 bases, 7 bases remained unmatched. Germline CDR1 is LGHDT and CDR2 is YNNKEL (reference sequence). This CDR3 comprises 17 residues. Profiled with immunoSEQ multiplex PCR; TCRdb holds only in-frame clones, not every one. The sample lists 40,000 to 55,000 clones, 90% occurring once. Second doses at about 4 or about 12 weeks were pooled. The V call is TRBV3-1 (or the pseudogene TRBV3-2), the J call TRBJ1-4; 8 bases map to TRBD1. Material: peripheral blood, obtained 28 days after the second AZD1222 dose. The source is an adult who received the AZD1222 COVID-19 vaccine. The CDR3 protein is CASSQGAGGEPNEKLFF. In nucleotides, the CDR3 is TGTGCCAGCAGCCAAGGGGCAGGGGGCGAGCCTAATGAAAAACTGTTTTTT.